This is a list of T cell receptor beta chains from one sample in a study of blood T cell repertoires in COVID-19. The protocol was immunoSEQ multiplex PCR, while the TCRdb copy is restricted to in-frame clones and leaves out a portion. The repertoire includes around 380,000 clones, more than 75% of them detected once, and more than 0.95% sits in the top ten. The sample was peripheral blood. These TCRs come from a human donor with acute or convalescent COVID-19. The donor label of this sample is uncertain. CDR3s include the opening cysteine and the closing phenylalanine or tryptophan. Fields, in order: D gene, V gene, J gene, clone size, CDR3 protein, CDR3 DNA. The D gene is left open where the match is weak. The listing skips clone size in some rows; elsewhere it reads once, few, many or a size class.

>-|TRBV3-1/TRBV3-2|TRBJ2-7|once
CASSQGQLYEQYF
TGTGCCAGCAGCCAAGGACAGCTATACGAGCAGTACTTC
>-|TRBV7-2|TRBJ2-1|-
CASSRGGQGRNEQFF
TGTGCCAGCAGCCGGGGGGGACAGGGTCGTAATGAGCAGTTCTTC
>-|TRBV14|TRBJ1-1|-
CASSRGLLNTEAFF
TGTGCCAGCAGCCGGGGACTACTGAACACTGAAGCTTTCTTT
>-|TRBV10-2|TRBJ1-5|-
CASSESEGNQPQHF
TGCGCCAGCAGTGAGTCCGAGGGAAATCAGCCCCAGCATTTT
>TRBD1|TRBV6-5|TRBJ1-5|-
CASRGTGRNQPQHF
TGTGCCAGCAGGGGGACAGGCCGCAATCAGCCCCAGCATTTT
>-|TRBV5-5|TRBJ1-2|-
CASSLDSRYGYTF
TGTGCCAGCAGCTTGGACAGTCGGTATGGCTACACCTTC
>-|TRBV7-9|TRBJ1-4|-
CASSPTGLRVTNEKLFF
TGTGCCAGCAGCCCGACAGGACTTAGAGTCACTAATGAAAAACTGTTTTTT
>TRBD1|TRBV28|TRBJ2-2|once
CASSLNPGGTGELFF
TGTGCCAGCAGTTTAAACCCAGGGGGCACCGGGGAGCTGTTTTTT
>TRBD1|TRBV7-6|TRBJ2-1|-
CASSFDRGNNEQFF
TGTGCCAGCAGCTTTGACAGGGGAAACAATGAGCAGTTCTTC
>TRBD1|TRBV6-1|TRBJ1-2|once
CASSELGGQGSGYTF
TGTGCCAGCAGTGAATTAGGAGGACAGGGGAGTGGCTACACCTTC
>-|TRBV11-2|TRBJ1-1|-
CASSLIQTPGVTFF
TGTGCCAGCAGCCTAATACAAACGCCAGGGGTAACTTTCTTT
>-|TRBV28|TRBJ1-4|-
CASGSSAAEKLFF
TGTGCCAGCGGGAGTTCCGCGGCTGAAAAACTGTTTTTT
>-|TRBV4-1|TRBJ2-7|-
CASSQTSSYEQYF
TGCGCCAGCAGCCAGACAAGTTCCTACGAGCAGTACTTC
>-|TRBV30|TRBJ2-7|-
CAWSVGGGKQYF
TGTGCCTGGAGTGTAGGGGGGGGTAAGCAGTACTTC
>-|TRBV18|TRBJ2-3|-
CASSPPNSGTQYF
TGTGCCAGCTCACCCCCTAATTCGGGTACGCAGTATTTT
>-|TRBV15|TRBJ2-1|-
CATSRSRGVNEQFF
TGTGCCACCAGCAGGTCCAGGGGGGTAAATGAGCAGTTCTTC
>TRBD1|TRBV19|TRBJ2-6|-
CASSMTRGRSGANVLTF
TGTGCCAGTAGTATGACCAGGGGGCGGTCTGGGGCCAACGTCCTGACTTTC
>TRBD1|TRBV2|TRBJ1-4|-
CASSEGTHLYRGMVEKLFF
TGTGCCAGCAGTGAAGGGACGCATTTATACAGGGGAATGGTAGAAAAACTGTTTTTT
>TRBD1|TRBV28|TRBJ1-6|-
CASSFGDRGPDSPLHF
TGTGCCAGCAGTTTTGGGGACAGGGGGCCGGATTCACCCCTCCACTTT
>TRBD2|TRBV7-9|TRBJ2-1|-
CASSPGTSNNEQFF
TGTGCCAGCAGCCCCGGGACTAGCAACAATGAGCAGTTCTTC
>-|TRBV19|TRBJ1-1|-
CASSQGGGRPEAFF
TGTGCCAGTAGTCAAGGGGGAGGGAGGCCTGAAGCTTTCTTT
>-|TRBV28|TRBJ1-1|-
CASTRVPSGTEAFF
TGTGCCAGCACTCGTGTACCGTCCGGCACTGAAGCTTTCTTT
>TRBD2|TRBV6-2/TRBV6-3|TRBJ2-1|once
CASSLAGGLYEQFF
TGTGCCAGCAGTTTAGCGGGAGGGCTGTATGAGCAGTTCTTC
>-|TRBV19|TRBJ1-5|-
CASSHPDLGGSNQPQHF
TGTGCCAGTAGTCACCCCGATCTCGGGGGGAGTAATCAGCCCCAGCATTTT
>TRBD1|TRBV28|TRBJ1-4|-
CASSLQGAVEKLFF
TGTGCCAGCAGTCTACAGGGGGCAGTAGAAAAACTGTTTTTT
>TRBD2|TRBV6-5|TRBJ2-7|-
CASSAGLAGGYEQYF
TGTGCCAGCAGCGCAGGGCTGGCGGGGGGCTACGAGCAGTACTTC
>-|TRBV18|TRBJ2-7|few
CASSGSLRGAGSYEQYF
TGTGCCAGCTCAGGTTCCCTTCGGGGGGCGGGCTCCTACGAGCAGTACTTC
>TRBD1|TRBV6-2/TRBV6-3|TRBJ1-2|-
CASSRDRGDYTF
TGTGCCAGCAGTAGGGACAGGGGAGACTACACCTTC
>-|TRBV6-6|TRBJ1-2|-
CASKEASNYGYTF
TGTGCCAGCAAAGAAGCGTCTAACTATGGCTACACCTTC
>TRBD2|TRBV5-5|TRBJ2-1|few
CASRAAGTSGSSYNEQFF
TGTGCCAGCAGGGCCGCCGGGACTAGCGGCTCCTCCTACAATGAGCAGTTCTTC
>-|TRBV7-2|TRBJ2-3|-
CASSLGGLQYF
TGTGCCAGCAGCTTAGGAGGGCTCCAGTATTTT
>TRBD2|TRBV10-2|TRBJ2-7|-
CASGRELAVYEQYF
TGCGCCAGCGGCCGAGAACTAGCGGTCTACGAGCAGTACTTC
>-|TRBV6-5|TRBJ1-2|-
CASRILQGSRSGYTF
TGTGCCAGCAGGATACTACAGGGCTCCAGGTCGGGCTACACCTTC
>TRBD2|TRBV18|TRBJ2-7|once
CASSPSISGSRYEQYF
TGTGCCAGCTCACCCTCAATAAGCGGGAGTAGGTACGAGCAGTACTTC
>-|TRBV5-1|TRBJ1-3|-
CASKPAASGNTIYF
TGCGCCAGCAAACCCGCGGCCTCTGGAAACACCATATATTTT